This T cell receptor beta chain was identified during a study of T cells in Graves' hyperthyroidism and ophthalmopathy. Study results and limitations: Among clonotypes expanded in thyroid above 0.001, most were also found in blood. Ophthalmopathy onset followed model prediction by a median approximately 7 months.

This clonotype showed up many times. No antigen is known for it. The CDR3 sequence is 15 residues long. V lost 4 bases, J lost 5 bases, and 15 bases lay in between. Germline CDR1 is SGHRS and CDR2 is YFSETQ. Exclusion of a patient resulted from uncontrolled infection, other autoimmune disease, pregnancy or lactation. Amplified TCR beta CDR3 regions came from RNA transcripts. TCR CDR3 regions were first amplified by RT-PCR with HTBI primers. From the multiplex PCR reads, TCRdb called clonotypes with MiXCR, one entry per CDR3 protein. Of 450,000 to 700,000 distinct CDR3 sequences listed, around 46% are singletons.

This clonotype was sampled from an adult woman with Graves' disease, either hyperthyroidism or ophthalmopathy (not recorded which). The sample consisted of peripheral blood or thyroid tissue (not recorded which). This sequence joins TRBV5-1 and TRBJ2-2; D is unresolved. The CDR3 sequence: CASSPAPFGTGELFF. In DNA form, the CDR3 reads TGCGCCAGCAGCCCCGCCCCCTTTGGGACCGGGGAGCTGTTTTTT.